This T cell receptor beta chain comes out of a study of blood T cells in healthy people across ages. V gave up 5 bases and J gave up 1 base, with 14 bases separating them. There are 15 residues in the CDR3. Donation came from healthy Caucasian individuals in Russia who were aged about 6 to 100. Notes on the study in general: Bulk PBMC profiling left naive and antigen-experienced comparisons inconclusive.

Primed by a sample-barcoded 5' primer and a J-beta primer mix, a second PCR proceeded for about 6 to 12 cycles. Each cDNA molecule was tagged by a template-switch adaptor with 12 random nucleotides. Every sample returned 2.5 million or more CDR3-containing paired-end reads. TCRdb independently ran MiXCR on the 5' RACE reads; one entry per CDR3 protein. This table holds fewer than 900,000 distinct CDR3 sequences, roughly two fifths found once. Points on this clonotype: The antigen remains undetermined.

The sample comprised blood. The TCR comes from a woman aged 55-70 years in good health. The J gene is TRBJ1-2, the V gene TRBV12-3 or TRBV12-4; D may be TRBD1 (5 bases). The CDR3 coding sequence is TGTGCCAGCAGTCTTTACCGGACACTTAACTATGGCTACACCTTC. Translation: CASSLYRTLNYGYTF.